The rows below give T cell receptor beta chains drawn from one sample of a study of T cell repertoires in cytomegalovirus infection. Antigens of these TCRs are unknown. TCRdb recomputed calls from the reads with MiXCR, one row per CDR3 protein. The table lists roughly 800,000 distinct CDR3 sequences, roughly 28% of them singletons. The sample in question was cultured CD8+ T cells from PBMCs, obtained from culture after CMV antigen stimulation. The receptors here all came from a human donor in good health (CMV status not recorded). Some clones in this sample may be carry-over from other donors' samples. Each CDR3 is given with its conserved first and last residue. A D gene is named only where the DNA matches it firmly. Expanded clones are given a class, and other clones once, few, many or no size at all.

d_call: .; clone_size: .; j_call: TRBJ1-1; v_call: TRBV10-3; cdr3_aa: CAISEGPPATEAFF; cdr3_nt: TGTGCCATCAGTGAAGGCCCCCCGGCCACTGAAGCTTTCTTT
d_call: .; clone_size: few; j_call: TRBJ2-3; v_call: TRBV10-2; cdr3_aa: CASSEWSDTQYF; cdr3_nt: TGCGCCAGCAGTGAATGGAGTGATACGCAGTATTTT
d_call: .; clone_size: many; j_call: TRBJ1-2; v_call: TRBV12-3/TRBV12-4; cdr3_aa: CASSPGSPTIYGYTF; cdr3_nt: TGTGCCAGCAGCCCGGGGAGTCCCACTATCTATGGCTACACCTTC
d_call: .; clone_size: few; j_call: TRBJ1-6; v_call: TRBV27; cdr3_aa: CASSPGVGSPLHF; cdr3_nt: TGTGCCAGCAGCCCCGGAGTAGGCTCACCCCTCCACTTT
d_call: .; clone_size: .; j_call: TRBJ1-2; v_call: TRBV9; cdr3_aa: CASSGATGANGYTF; cdr3_nt: TGTGCCAGCAGCGGGGCCACAGGAGCGAATGGCTACACCTTC
d_call: TRBD2; clone_size: .; j_call: TRBJ2-7; v_call: TRBV2; cdr3_aa: CASRGGTSDEQYF; cdr3_nt: TGTGCCAGCAGAGGAGGGACTAGCGACGAGCAGTACTTC
d_call: .; clone_size: .; j_call: TRBJ2-1; v_call: TRBV6-2/TRBV6-3; cdr3_aa: CASSSARNEQFF; cdr3_nt: TGTGCCAGCAGTTCGGCCAGAAATGAGCAGTTCTTC
d_call: .; clone_size: many; j_call: TRBJ2-1; v_call: TRBV7-2; cdr3_aa: CASSFTLYNEQFF; cdr3_nt: TGTGCCAGCAGCTTTACACTTTACAATGAGCAGTTCTTC
d_call: .; clone_size: .; j_call: TRBJ2-1; v_call: TRBV6-6; cdr3_aa: CASRRQGIDNEQFF; cdr3_nt: TGTGCCAGCAGGAGGCAGGGGATTGACAATGAGCAGTTCTTC
d_call: TRBD1; clone_size: few; j_call: TRBJ2-1; v_call: TRBV29-1; cdr3_aa: CSVGGGTANEQFF; cdr3_nt: TGCAGCGTTGGGGGTGGGACAGCCAATGAGCAGTTCTTC
d_call: .; clone_size: .; j_call: TRBJ1-2; v_call: TRBV7-9; cdr3_aa: CASSLGSRTYYGYTF; cdr3_nt: TGTGCCAGCAGCTTAGGTAGTCGGACCTACTATGGCTACACCTTC
d_call: TRBD1; clone_size: few; j_call: TRBJ1-1; v_call: TRBV7-4; cdr3_aa: CASSPTRGGNTEAFF; cdr3_nt: TGTGCCAGCAGCCCCACCAGGGGGGGCAACACTGAAGCTTTCTTT
d_call: .; clone_size: once; j_call: TRBJ1-2; v_call: TRBV12-3/TRBV12-4; cdr3_aa: CASVTGYGYTF; cdr3_nt: TGTGCCAGCGTGACTGGCTATGGCTACACCTTC
d_call: .; clone_size: .; j_call: TRBJ2-7; v_call: TRBV3-1; cdr3_aa: CASSPDRTAGYEQYF; cdr3_nt: TGTGCCAGCAGCCCCGACAGAACCGCTGGCTACGAGCAGTACTTC
d_call: TRBD1; clone_size: .; j_call: TRBJ2-2; v_call: TRBV7-2; cdr3_aa: CASSHGTGANTGELFF; cdr3_nt: TGTGCCAGCAGCCACGGGACAGGGGCGAACACCGGGGAGCTGTTTTTT
d_call: TRBD2; clone_size: few; j_call: TRBJ2-1; v_call: TRBV12-3/TRBV12-4; cdr3_aa: CASTLGRGGLYNEQFF; cdr3_nt: TGTGCCAGCACCCTGGGGCGGGGGGGGTTGTACAATGAGCAGTTCTTC
d_call: .; clone_size: .; j_call: TRBJ2-2; v_call: TRBV15; cdr3_aa: CATSSPVPGELFF; cdr3_nt: TGTGCCACCAGCAGTCCCGTACCCGGGGAGCTGTTTTTT
d_call: TRBD1; clone_size: few; j_call: TRBJ2-1; v_call: TRBV7-6; cdr3_aa: CASSLATGPESYNEQFF; cdr3_nt: TGTGCCAGCAGCTTAGCGACAGGGCCCGAGTCCTACAATGAGCAGTTCTTC
d_call: .; clone_size: many; j_call: TRBJ2-7; v_call: TRBV6-2/TRBV6-3; cdr3_aa: CASSHPGTGYEQYF; cdr3_nt: TGTGCCAGCAGTCATCCGGGAACGGGGTACGAGCAGTACTTC
d_call: TRBD1; clone_size: few; j_call: TRBJ2-7; v_call: TRBV7-6; cdr3_aa: CASSPGQGIYEQYF; cdr3_nt: TGTGCCAGCAGCCCAGGACAGGGGATCTACGAGCAGTACTTC
d_call: .; clone_size: few; j_call: TRBJ2-7; v_call: TRBV7-9; cdr3_aa: CASFSSYEQYF; cdr3_nt: TGTGCCAGCTTCAGTTCCTACGAGCAGTACTTC
d_call: .; clone_size: .; j_call: TRBJ2-5; v_call: TRBV5-4; cdr3_aa: CASSLDREGETQYF; cdr3_nt: TGTGCCAGCAGCTTGGACAGGGAGGGCGAGACCCAGTACTTC
d_call: TRBD2; clone_size: .; j_call: TRBJ2-5; v_call: TRBV6-5; cdr3_aa: CASSYLTSSGEGETQYF; cdr3_nt: TGTGCCAGCAGTTACTTAACCTCTAGCGGGGAGGGCGAGACCCAGTACTTC
d_call: TRBD1; clone_size: .; j_call: TRBJ2-2; v_call: TRBV7-8; cdr3_aa: CASSFTGGAYTGELFF; cdr3_nt: TGTGCCAGCAGCTTCACAGGGGGCGCATACACCGGGGAGCTGTTTTTT
d_call: TRBD2; clone_size: few; j_call: TRBJ2-2; v_call: TRBV4-1; cdr3_aa: CASSLRASGNTGELFF; cdr3_nt: TGCGCCAGCAGCCTACGGGCTAGCGGTAACACCGGGGAGCTGTTTTTT
d_call: .; clone_size: few; j_call: TRBJ1-1; v_call: TRBV6-6; cdr3_aa: CASSLGGARGTEAFF; cdr3_nt: TGTGCCAGCAGCCTAGGGGGGGCGCGGGGCACTGAAGCTTTCTTT
d_call: TRBD2; clone_size: .; j_call: TRBJ2-7; v_call: TRBV10-3; cdr3_aa: CAISDRDYNFYEQYF; cdr3_nt: TGTGCCATCAGTGATCGGGACTACAACTTCTACGAGCAGTACTTC
d_call: .; clone_size: few; j_call: TRBJ2-2; v_call: TRBV27; cdr3_aa: CASQPLGNTGELFF; cdr3_nt: TGTGCCAGCCAACCATTGGGGAACACCGGGGAGCTGTTTTTT
d_call: .; clone_size: .; j_call: TRBJ2-1; v_call: TRBV18; cdr3_aa: CASSPGWEVYNEQFF; cdr3_nt: TGTGCCAGCTCCCCGGGATGGGAGGTATACAATGAGCAGTTCTTC
d_call: TRBD1; clone_size: many; j_call: TRBJ1-1; v_call: TRBV6-5; cdr3_aa: CASSYFGTAIVGTEAFF; cdr3_nt: TGTGCCAGCAGTTATTTCGGGACAGCGATAGTGGGCACTGAAGCTTTCTTT
d_call: .; clone_size: few; j_call: TRBJ2-3; v_call: TRBV12-3/TRBV12-4; cdr3_aa: CASSSASNTDTQYF; cdr3_nt: TGTGCCAGCAGTTCGGCGAGCAACACAGATACGCAGTATTTT
d_call: .; clone_size: .; j_call: TRBJ2-2; v_call: TRBV7-9; cdr3_aa: CASSTPEWDTGELFF; cdr3_nt: TGTGCCAGCAGCACGCCCGAGTGGGACACCGGGGAGCTGTTTTTT
d_call: .; clone_size: many; j_call: TRBJ1-2; v_call: TRBV7-9; cdr3_aa: CASSLGTWDTGHGYTF; cdr3_nt: TGTGCCAGCAGCTTAGGTACTTGGGACACCGGGCATGGCTACACCTTC
d_call: .; clone_size: many; j_call: TRBJ2-5; v_call: TRBV6-1; cdr3_aa: CASTYPGRRGETQYF; cdr3_nt: TGTGCCAGCACCTATCCCGGACGGCGAGGGGAGACCCAGTACTTC
d_call: TRBD1; clone_size: .; j_call: TRBJ2-3; v_call: TRBV12-3/TRBV12-4; cdr3_aa: CASQTGTGMRDTQYF; cdr3_nt: TGTGCCAGTCAGACCGGGACAGGGATGCGTGATACGCAGTATTTT
d_call: .; clone_size: few; j_call: TRBJ2-5; v_call: TRBV27; cdr3_aa: CASARWAGAFRETQYF; cdr3_nt: TGTGCCAGCGCCCGCTGGGCGGGGGCCTTCAGGGAGACCCAGTACTTC